These 3 T cell receptor beta chains share one sample of origin, sequenced in a study of beta chain features in type 1 diabetes. Every bit of the isolated RNA underwent reverse transcription, so sequencing read expressed TCRB transcripts. Only in-frame clones appear in the TCRdb table, and some are missing; sequencing was by immunoSEQ multiplex PCR. The data show roughly 240,000 clones, roughly two thirds seen once. The source material was naive CD4+ T cells from blood. All receptors come from a man between 25 and 39 years old in good health.

The CDR3 region has the DNA TGTGCCAGCTCACCACAGGACAGGGAAGGCACCTTC. It encodes CASSPQDREGTF. The chain uses TRBV18 and TRBJ1-2; 8 bases line up with TRBD1. V was clipped by 1 base and J by 13 bases; unmatched bases: 5. This CDR3 region has 12 residues. The V gene's germline CDR1 is KGHSH and CDR2 LQKENI.

The chain combines TRBV10-3 with TRBJ2-2; 9 positions agree with TRBD1. Losses at the gene ends were 4 bases for V and 4 bases for J; bases not matched to a gene: 4. The CDR3 has 15 residues. Per the germline V gene, CDR1 is ENHRY and CDR2 is SYGVKD. This chain's CDR3 is CAISASDRGTGELFF. In nucleotides, the CDR3 is TGTGCCATCAGTGCATCGGACAGGGGCACCGGGGAGCTGTTTTTT.

This clone was detected once. V gene TRBV7-2 combines with J gene TRBJ2-3, with no clear D. Trimming took 0 bases from V and 6 from J, leaving 13 bases between them. CDR3 length: 15 amino acids. Germline-derived CDR1 and CDR2 are SGHTA and FQGNSA. The CDR3 DNA reads as TGTGCCAGCAGCTTAGCGATGGATCACCGCGATACGCAGTATTTT. Its translation is CASSLAMDHRDTQYF. Looking up the rest from reference TRBV7-2 and TRBJ2-3 gives the full variable domain: GAGVSQSPSNKVTEKGKDVELRCDPISGHTALYWYRQSLGQGLEFLIYFQGNSAPDKSGLPSDRFSAERTGGSVSTLTIQRTQQEDSAVYLCASSLAMDHRDTQYFGPGTRLTVL.